What follows is one T cell receptor beta chain and its context. The CDR3 spans 16 residues. V lost 2 bases to trimming and J lost 9 bases, with 22 bases between them. The germline V gene has CDR1 SEHNR and CDR2 FQNEAQ (reference sequence). This record belongs to a study of CD8 T cells in Susac syndrome. Reverse transcription of about 0.5 to 1 ug RNA was carried out with random hexamers. Amplification of TCR beta CDR3 was carried out by immunoSEQ multiplex PCR, which covered 54 Vbeta and 13 Jbeta segments. TCRdb reanalysed the immunoSEQ multiplex PCR reads using MiXCR and keeps one entry per CDR3 protein. Among 170,000 or so distinct CDR3 sequences listed, roughly 95% were seen once. The T cells that were sequenced for TCR beta were CD8+ and CD4+ cells from blood.

The sample was CD8+ T cells from PBMCs. The V and J genes are TRBV7-9 and TRBJ1-1, with no clear D. The receptor comes from a human donor with multiple sclerosis. CDR3 DNA sequence: TGTGCCAGCAGCTTATTTTTCCCCCAGAAGGGAGTACAAGCTTTCTTT. Protein sequence: CASSLFFPQKGVQAFF.